This paragraph reports one TCR beta chain. This sample was taken from a study of blood T cell repertoires in COVID-19. Looking at the study overall: Samples of COVID-19 (acute and convalescent) were obtained from the United States, Italy and Spain. In each case, the material was cDNA or gDNA derived from T cells, B-cell-depleted T cells, or PBMCs.

From germline, CDR1 is MNHNY and CDR2 SVGAGI (reference sequence). J lost 9 bases, V lost 7 bases, and 8 bases had no gene match. The CDR3 sequence is 13 residues long. In the original processing: Amplifying reference gene primers gave estimates of nucleated cell counts. Generated by immunoSEQ multiplex PCR, the TCRdb table keeps only in-frame clones and is missing some. V, J and clone size derive from that table, while D and trimming were established from the DNA sequence. The sample holds over 85,000 clones; over 75% are singletons and the top ten take 9.5% to 15%. V is TRBV6-6 and J is TRBJ2-1, with 8 bases identical to TRBD1. The TCR originated in a human donor in a cohort sampled during active COVID-19. Sequencing was performed on peripheral blood. The CDR3 region is CASTGQGAVEQFF. The CDR3 bases are TGTGCCAGCACGGGTCAGGGGGCGGTTGAGCAGTTCTTC.